Each of the 9 T cell receptor beta chains below was sequenced from the same sample in a study of OX40 agonist ivuxolimab in advanced cancers. The assay was immunoSEQ multiplex PCR, and TCRdb's table has in-frame clones only and misses some. The table includes about 70,000 clones, 85% to 90% detected once. The specimen comprised CD4+ or CD8+ T cells sorted from blood, sampled in a trial of the OX40 agonist ivuxolimab. These receptors were taken from an adult with an advanced solid tumor such as melanoma, head and neck, liver or kidney cancer.

J is TRBJ2-3 and V is TRBV19, with D hard to call. Germline V gives CDR1 LNHDA, CDR2 SQIVND (reference sequence). The CDR3 contains 14 residues. V was cut by 3 bases and J by 6 bases, with 13 bases left in between. In DNA, the CDR3 is TGTGCCAGTAGTATTCGTCCGGGCCCGGATACGCAGTATTTT. Encoded protein: CASSIRPGPDTQYF.

The gene calls are TRBV29-1 and TRBJ1-2; D not resolved. Per the germline V gene, CDR1 is SQVTM and CDR2 is ANQGSEA. The CDR3 has 14 amino acids. V was trimmed by 0 bases and J by 2 bases, leaving 10 bases between them. The CDR3 bases are TGCAGCGTTGAAGATCATAACAGCAACTATGGCTACACCTTC. Translated, it gives CSVEDHNSNYGYTF.

V is TRBV30 and J is TRBJ1-4, with D perhaps TRBD1 (5 bases). This CDR3 is 13 amino acids long. CDR1 GTSNPN and CDR2 SVGIG come from the germline V gene (reference sequence). V lost 1 base, J lost 10 bases, and 13 bases lay in between. The CDR3 coding sequence is TGTGCCTGGAGTGGGGGACCTTTCGGAAAACTGTTTTTT. Protein: CAWSGGPFGKLFF.

This clone has just one count. The J gene is TRBJ2-7, the V gene TRBV9, with 7 bases identical to TRBD1. J was trimmed by 2 bases and V by 0 bases; bases with no gene match: 2. Germline V CDR1 and CDR2: SGDLS, YYNGEE. The CDR3 sequence is 14 residues long. In nucleotides, the CDR3 is TGTGCCAGCAGCGTAGCGGGACAGCCCTACGAGCAGTACTTC. The encoded protein is CASSVAGQPYEQYF.

The chain links TRBV4-2 to TRBJ2-1, with TRBD2 as a possible D gene (6 bases). The germline V gene encodes CDR1 LGHNA and CDR2 YNFKEQ. The CDR3 has 16 residues. The V end was cut by 0 bases, the J end by 0 bases, with 9 bases between. In DNA, the CDR3 is TGTGCCAGCAGCCAAGAACCCGGGAGCTCCTACAATGAGCAGTTCTTC. It is translated as CASSQEPGSSYNEQFF.

This rearrangement joins TRBV5-4 to TRBJ2-5; TRBD1 aligns across 8 bases. Germline trimming cut 3 bases from V and 4 bases from J; bases unmatched to any gene: 8. Per germline, CDR1 SGHNT and CDR2 YYREEE (reference sequence). The CDR3 totals 15 residues. The CDR3 DNA reads TGTGCCAGCAGCTATCAGGGGGCCGGGGGAGAGACCCAGTACTTC. Protein: CASSYQGAGGETQYF.

The chain employs TRBV7-6 and TRBJ1-2; D might be TRBD1 (6 bases). The CDR3 runs 13 residues. V lost 5 bases and J 3 bases, leaving 10 bases between the germline ends. CDR1 is SGHVS and CDR2 is FNYEAQ in the germline V gene. This chain's CDR3 is CASSPGAYYGYTF. CDR3 sequence (DNA): TGTGCCAGCAGCCCAGGGGCTTACTATGGCTACACCTTC.

The gene calls are TRBV4-2 and TRBJ2-1; TRBD2 might be the D (7 bases). The CDR3 is made up of 17 amino acids. V was pared by 0 bases and J by 8 bases, with 20 bases between. CDR1 LGHNA and CDR2 YNFKEQ come from the germline V gene. The DNA for the CDR3 is TGTGCCAGCAGCCAAGAGGGGGCCCCCGGGAGGAGAGATGAGCAGTTCTTC. This sequence encodes CASSQEGAPGRRDEQFF.

This chain links TRBV7-9 with TRBJ2-3; D may be TRBD1 (6 bases). CDR1 and CDR2 from the germline V gene are SEHNR and FQNEAQ (reference sequence). Trimming removed 5 bases at V and 4 bases at J, with 19 bases between. The CDR3 spans 16 residues. The CDR3 DNA is TGTGCCAGCAGCCCACGTGAGGACAGCCCATCAGATACGCAGTATTTT. Residues: CASSPREDSPSDTQYF.